The 24 T cell receptor beta chains reported below all come from one sample, sequenced in a study of graft-versus-host responses after intestinal transplantation. Sequenced by immunoSEQ multiplex PCR; TCRdb stores in-frame clones only, minus some. Of some 150,000 clones listed, 80% to 95% are singletons. Antigens of these TCRs are unknown. Sequences were derived from unstimulated CD4+ T cells sorted from spleen or lymph node cells, sampled before intestinal transplant. Receptors originate from a human donor who received an intestinal transplant.

The chain employs TRBV27 and TRBJ2-7; D is undetermined. The germline V gene encodes CDR1 MNHEY and CDR2 SMNVEV (reference sequence). Trimming cost V 8 bases and J 4 bases, with 18 bases left between them. CDR3 length equals 14 residues. For the CDR3, the DNA is TGTGCCAGCGCCGGAGATGGGATTTGGTACGAGCAGTACTTC. Translation: CASAGDGIWYEQYF.

The chain is built from TRBV2 and TRBJ1-5; D perhaps matches TRBD1 (6 bases). Trimming cost V 0 bases and J 0 bases, with 15 bases left between them. CDR3 length: 18 residues. The germline V gene encodes CDR1 SNHLY and CDR2 FYNNEI. DNA for the CDR3: TGTGCCAGCAGTGAAGCGCTTCAGACAGGTGATAGCAATCAGCCCCAGCATTTT. Protein product: CASSEALQTGDSNQPQHF. The whole variable domain, remainder taken from reference TRBV2 and TRBJ1-5, is EPEVTQTPSHQVTQMGQEVILRCVPISNHLYFYWYRQILGQKVEFLVSFYNNEISEKSEIFDDQFSVERPDGSNFTLKIRSTKLEDSAMYFCASSEALQTGDSNQPQHFGDGTRLSIL.

CDR3: CASSGGPSGDELGTQYF. The CDR3 region has the DNA TGTGCCAGCAGCGGGGGGCCGAGCGGGGACGAGCTGGGTACGCAGTATTTT. This sequence joins TRBV5-4 and TRBJ2-3, with D possibly matching TRBD2 (7 bases). This CDR3 contains 17 residues. With 4 bases removed from V and 8 bases from J, the gap between germline ends came to 26 bases. From germline, CDR1 is SGHNT and CDR2 YYREEE (reference sequence).

This clone was seen a few times. The chain couples TRBV18 to TRBJ1-1, with D unresolved. Trimming removed 3 bases at V and 3 bases at J, with 17 bases between. The CDR3 length is 16 residues. CDR1 KGHSH and CDR2 LQKENI come from the germline V gene. The CDR3 sequence: CASSPLVPFRDTEAFF. The CDR3 nucleotides read TGTGCCAGCTCACCCCTCGTCCCCTTCCGAGACACTGAAGCTTTCTTT.

Comments on this clone: Other DNA sequences in the same sample also yield this CDR3. J is TRBJ2-3 and V is TRBV7-3, with TRBD2 matching over 10 bases. Germline values: CDR1 SGHTA, CDR2 FQGTGA. This CDR3 contains 15 residues. Trimming removed 3 bases from V and 0 bases from J; junction bases left unmatched: 0. Written as DNA, the CDR3 is TGTGCCAGCAGCTTGACTAGCGGGAGCACAGATACGCAGTATTTT. This sequence encodes CASSLTSGSTDTQYF.

The CDR3 here is CASSQGGQGGRPQHF. CDR3 in DNA: TGTGCCAGCAGCCAAGGGGGACAGGGTGGAAGGCCCCAGCATTTT. This chain links TRBV4-2 with TRBJ1-5; 9 bases match TRBD1. The CDR3 extends over 15 amino acids. Looked up from germline, CDR1 is LGHNA and CDR2 is YNFKEQ. Losses at the gene ends were 1 base for V and 9 bases for J; bases not matched to a gene: 7.

This chain joins TRBV7-9 and TRBJ2-5; D remains ambiguous. This CDR3 spans 11 amino acids. The germline V and J ends were trimmed by 3 bases and 1 base, with 0 bases remaining between them. Germline CDR1 and CDR2: SEHNR and FQNEAQ (reference sequence). The CDR3 loop is CASSFQETQYF. Here the CDR3 DNA reads TGTGCCAGCAGCTTCCAAGAGACCCAGTACTTC. Combining the CDR3 with reference TRBV7-9 and TRBJ2-5 gives the whole variable domain DTGVSQNPRHKITKRGQNVTFRCDPISEHNRLYWYRQTLGQGPEFLTYFQNEAQLEKSRLLSDRFSAERPKGSFSTLEIQRTEQGDSAMYLCASSFQETQYFGPGTRLLVL.

The chain uses TRBV18 and TRBJ2-6; a weak D match, TRBD1 (6 bases). Germline loops: CDR1 KGHSH, CDR2 LQKENI. V was shortened by 3 bases and J by 0 bases, with 12 bases between the two germline ends. The length of the CDR3 is 17 residues. The CDR3, as DNA: TGTGCCAGCTCACCTCGACAGGCCCCCTCTGGGGCCAACGTCCTGACTTTC. Protein product: CASSPRQAPSGANVLTF.

This chain joins TRBV14 and TRBJ2-7; D is uncertain. Germline loops: CDR1 SGHDN, CDR2 FVKESK. Trimming removed 1 base from V and 5 bases from J, with 6 bases in between. The CDR3 covers 12 residues. The CDR3 DNA reads as TGTGCCAGCAGCCAAGCCTCGAACGAGCAGTACTTC. Protein: CASSQASNEQYF. Variable domain in full (rest from reference TRBV14 and TRBJ2-7): EAGVTQFPSHSVIEKGQTVTLRCDPISGHDNLYWYRRVMGKEIKFLLHFVKESKQDESGMPNNRFLAERTGGTYSTLKVQPAELEDSGVYFCASSQASNEQYFGPGTRLTVT.

The chain employs TRBV5-6 and TRBJ1-3; D possibly corresponds to TRBD1 (5 bases). The germline gives CDR1 SGHDT, CDR2 YYEEEE. Trimming stripped 4 bases from V and 0 bases from J, with 14 bases between. The length of the CDR3 is 16 residues. The CDR3 loop reads CASSLGDFFSGNTIYF. The CDR3 DNA sequence: TGTGCCAGCAGCCTCGGGGACTTCTTCTCTGGAAACACCATATATTTT. Supplemented by reference TRBV5-6 and TRBJ1-3, the full variable domain reads DAGVTQSPTHLIKTRGQQVTLRCSPKSGHDTVSWYQQALGQGPQFIFQYYEEEERQRGNFPDRFSGHQFPNYSSELNVNALLLGDSALYLCASSLGDFFSGNTIYFGEGSWLTVV.

The chain couples TRBV5-1 to TRBJ2-1, with TRBD1 identical over 10 bases. Germline V gene data show CDR1 as SGHRS and CDR2 as YFSETQ. This CDR3 is 17 amino acids long. The ends lost 0 bases at V and 7 bases at J; junction bases unmatched: 10. This chain's CDR3 is CASSLALGTGVENEQFF. In DNA, the CDR3 is TGCGCCAGCAGCTTGGCCCTTGGGACAGGGGTAGAGAATGAGCAGTTCTTC.

This clone turned up a few times. This sequence joins TRBV7-8 and TRBJ2-7; perhaps TRBD2 as D (5 bases). Germline values: CDR1 SGHVS, CDR2 FQNEAQ. The CDR3 runs to 13 residues. Trimming cost V 8 bases and J 6 bases, with 17 bases left between them. CDR3 DNA: TGTGCCAGCCGGGGAAGAGGGTTGCGCGAGCAGTACTTC. This sequence encodes CASRGRGLREQYF.

This chain joins TRBV9 and TRBJ1-1; a weak D match, TRBD1 (5 bases). V lost 4 bases to trimming and J lost 1 base, with 11 bases between them. In germline, CDR1 is SGDLS, CDR2 YYNGEE. This CDR3 is 14 amino acids long. The CDR3 region is CASSLLQGNTEAFF. The CDR3 DNA is TGTGCCAGCAGCCTGCTGCAGGGGAACACTGAAGCTTTCTTT.

The chain carries TRBV30 and TRBJ2-1; TRBD2 agrees at 15 bases. The CDR3 is 20 residues long. V was clipped by 0 bases and J by 0 bases; unmatched bases: 9. Germline assignment: CDR1 GTSNPN and CDR2 SVGIG (reference sequence). CDR3 amino acids: CAWSVTRTSGRVGSYNEQFF. The CDR3 region has the DNA TGTGCCTGGAGTGTAACCCGGACTAGCGGGAGGGTAGGCTCCTACAATGAGCAGTTCTTC.

This sequence joins TRBV18 and TRBJ1-1, with TRBD1 matching over 8 bases. The CDR3 totals 15 residues. The germline V gene has CDR1 KGHSH and CDR2 LQKENI. Unmatched junction bases numbered 7, after V lost 1 base and J lost 6 bases. Here the CDR3 DNA reads TGTGCCAGCTCACCACGTAGACAGGGGTTGGCTGAAGCTTTCTTT. It specifies CASSPRRQGLAEAFF.

This clone was observed once. CDR3 residues: CASSPASWGLQETQYF. The CDR3 DNA is TGCGCCAGCAGCCCGGCTTCCTGGGGGTTACAAGAGACCCAGTACTTC. The chain is built from TRBV4-1 and TRBJ2-5; D is tentatively TRBD1 or TRBD2 (5 bases each). The CDR3 runs 16 residues. The germline V and J ends were trimmed by 4 bases and 2 bases, with 17 bases remaining between them. Germline V gene data show CDR1 as MGHRA and CDR2 as YSYEKL.

The chain couples TRBV6-5 to TRBJ2-7, with D possibly matching TRBD2 (6 bases). The germline gives CDR1 MNHEY, CDR2 SVGAGI. The CDR3 sequence is 14 residues long. The V gene lost 2 bases and the J gene lost 5 bases, with 13 bases spanning the gap. The CDR3 loop reads CASSYGGRRNEQYF. The CDR3 DNA reads TGTGCCAGCAGTTACGGTGGGAGGCGGAACGAGCAGTACTTC.

This chain uses TRBV7-9 with TRBJ2-5; 9 bases line up with TRBD1. The CDR3 loop spans 14 amino acids. Germline loops: CDR1 SEHNR, CDR2 FQNEAQ (reference sequence). V was pared by 5 bases and J by 5 bases, with 6 bases of the junction left unmatched. The CDR3 loop is CASSRTGAGETQYF. The CDR3 region has the DNA TGTGCCAGCAGCCGGACAGGGGCAGGCGAGACCCAGTACTTC. The full variable domain, its missing parts supplied by reference TRBV7-9 and TRBJ2-5, is DTGVSQNPRHKITKRGQNVTFRCDPISEHNRLYWYRQTLGQGPEFLTYFQNEAQLEKSRLLSDRFSAERPKGSFSTLEIQRTEQGDSAMYLCASSRTGAGETQYFGPGTRLLVL.

The V call is TRBV4-2, the J call TRBJ2-7, with D perhaps given as TRBD1 or TRBD2 (6 bases each). V was trimmed by 0 bases and J by 9 bases, leaving 15 bases between them. Germline V gene data show CDR1 as LGHNA and CDR2 as YNFKEQ. The CDR3 extends over 14 amino acids. CDR3 DNA sequence: TGTGCCAGCAGCCAAGATGGACAGTTGGGGGGGCAGTACTTC. Amino acids: CASSQDGQLGGQYF.

The J gene is TRBJ1-3, the V gene TRBV9; no clear D. In germline, CDR1 is SGDLS, CDR2 YYNGEE. V lost 4 bases and J 0 bases, leaving 5 bases between the germline ends. The CDR3 loop spans 13 amino acids. In DNA form, the CDR3 reads TGTGCCAGCAGCCGCCGCTCTGGAAACACCATATATTTT. Its protein is CASSRRSGNTIYF.

The chain recombines TRBV7-2 with TRBJ1-5, with TRBD1 matching 7 bases. The CDR3 runs to 18 residues. Trimming at V came to 4 bases and at J to 0 bases, leaving 12 bases not matched to a gene. Per germline, CDR1 SGHTA and CDR2 FQGNSA. DNA for the CDR3: TGTGCCAGCAGCTCTTCATGGGACAGCCTATATAGCAATCAGCCCCAGCATTTT. Residues: CASSSSWDSLYSNQPQHF.

This chain uses TRBV10-1 with TRBJ2-1, with TRBD2 matching 13 bases. This CDR3 contains 20 residues. Germline-derived CDR1 and CDR2 are WNHNN and SYGVQD (reference sequence). Trimming took 4 bases from V and 7 from J; bases not matched to a gene: 19. In DNA, the CDR3 is TGCGCCAGCAGTGGGAAAATTGTAAGGACTAGCGGGAGTAATATAAATGAGCAGTTCTTC. Translating it yields CASSGKIVRTSGSNINEQFF.

Remarks on this clone: The junction does not match germline at one end; this may be a read error. The chain joins TRBV7-7 to TRBJ1-4; D is unresolved. There are 13 residues in the CDR3. Germline V gene lookup returns CDR1 SSHAT and CDR2 FNYEAQ (reference sequence). The CDR3 coding sequence is TGTGCTAGCAGCTTACCAACACGGTTTAGACTGTTTTTT. This encodes CASSLPTRFRLFF.

This clone was seen more than once but under ten times. V is TRBV6-1 and J is TRBJ2-7, with 8 bases aligning to TRBD2. This CDR3 comprises 15 residues. Germline-derived CDR1 and CDR2 are MNHNS and SASEGT. V dropped 3 bases and J dropped 0; count of bases not matched to a gene: 4. Here the CDR3 DNA reads TGTGCCAGCAGTGACAGGAGCGGGAGCTCCTACGAGCAGTACTTC. Translating gives CASSDRSGSSYEQYF.